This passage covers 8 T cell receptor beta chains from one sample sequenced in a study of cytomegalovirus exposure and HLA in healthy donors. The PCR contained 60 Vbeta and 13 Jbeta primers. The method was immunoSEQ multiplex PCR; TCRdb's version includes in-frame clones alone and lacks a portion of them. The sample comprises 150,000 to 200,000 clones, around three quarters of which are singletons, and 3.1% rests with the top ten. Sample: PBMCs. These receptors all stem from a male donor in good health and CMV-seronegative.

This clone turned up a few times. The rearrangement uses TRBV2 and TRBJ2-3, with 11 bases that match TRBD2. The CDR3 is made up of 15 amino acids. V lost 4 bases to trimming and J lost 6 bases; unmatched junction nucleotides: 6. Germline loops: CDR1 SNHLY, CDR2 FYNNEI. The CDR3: CASSGSGGATDTQYF. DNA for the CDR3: TGTGCCAGCAGTGGTAGCGGGGGGGCAACGGATACGCAGTATTTT. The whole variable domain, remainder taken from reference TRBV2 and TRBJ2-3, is EPEVTQTPSHQVTQMGQEVILRCVPISNHLYFYWYRQILGQKVEFLVSFYNNEISEKSEIFDDQFSVERPDGSNFTLKIRSTKLEDSAMYFCASSGSGGATDTQYFGPGTRLTVL.

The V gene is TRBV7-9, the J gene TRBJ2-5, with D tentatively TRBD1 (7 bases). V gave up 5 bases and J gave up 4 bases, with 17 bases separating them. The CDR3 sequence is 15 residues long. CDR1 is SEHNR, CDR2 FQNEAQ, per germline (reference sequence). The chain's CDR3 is CASSIPTGRLETQYF. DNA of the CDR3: TGTGCCAGCAGCATACCGACAGGGAGGTTAGAGACCCAGTACTTC.

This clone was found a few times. The CDR3 DNA sequence: TGTGCCATTGCGATGTTGACTAGCGGGTCCTACGAGCAGTACTTC. As protein: CAIAMLTSGSYEQYF. This chain connects TRBV10-3 to TRBJ2-7; 10 bases align to TRBD2. The junction had 9 bases not matched to a gene; V was cut back by 9 bases and J by 1 base. CDR1 is ENHRY and CDR2 is SYGVKD in the germline V gene. CDR3 length equals 15 residues.

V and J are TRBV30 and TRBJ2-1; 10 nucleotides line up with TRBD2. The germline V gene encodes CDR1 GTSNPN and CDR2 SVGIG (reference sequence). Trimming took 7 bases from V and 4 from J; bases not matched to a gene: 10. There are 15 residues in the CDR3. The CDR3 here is CASSLLAGIYNEQFF. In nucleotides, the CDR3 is TGTGCCTCCTCCTTACTAGCGGGAATTTACAATGAGCAGTTCTTC.

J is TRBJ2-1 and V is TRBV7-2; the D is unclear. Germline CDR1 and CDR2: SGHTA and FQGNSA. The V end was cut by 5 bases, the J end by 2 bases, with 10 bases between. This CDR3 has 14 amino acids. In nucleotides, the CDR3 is TGTGCCAGCAGCGCGTACCTCACCTACAATGAGCAGTTCTTC. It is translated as CASSAYLTYNEQFF.

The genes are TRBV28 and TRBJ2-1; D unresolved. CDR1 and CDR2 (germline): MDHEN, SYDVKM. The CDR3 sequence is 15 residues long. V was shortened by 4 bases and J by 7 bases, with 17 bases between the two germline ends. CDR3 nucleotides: TGTGCCAGCAGTTCTGCGGCTACCGGCGTGAATGAGCAGTTCTTC. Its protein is CASSSAATGVNEQFF.

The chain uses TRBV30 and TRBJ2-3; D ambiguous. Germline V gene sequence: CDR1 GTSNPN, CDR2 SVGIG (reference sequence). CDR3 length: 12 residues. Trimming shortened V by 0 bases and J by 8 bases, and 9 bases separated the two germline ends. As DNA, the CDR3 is TGTGCCTGGAGTGTAAGGAGTACTACGCAGTATTTT. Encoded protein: CAWSVRSTTQYF.

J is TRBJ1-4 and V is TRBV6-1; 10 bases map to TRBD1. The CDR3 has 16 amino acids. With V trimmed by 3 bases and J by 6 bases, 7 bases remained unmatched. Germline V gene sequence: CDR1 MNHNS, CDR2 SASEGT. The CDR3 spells CASSDNPGTGDEKLFF. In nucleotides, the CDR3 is TGTGCCAGCAGTGATAACCCCGGGACAGGGGATGAAAAACTGTTTTTT.